This TCR beta chain was captured in a study of blood T cell repertoires in COVID-19. Study-wide background: The study drew acute and convalescent COVID-19 samples from the United States, Italy and Spain. The analysed material was cDNA or gDNA that came from T cells, B-cell-depleted T cells, or PBMCs.

In the study's own analysis: Estimation of nucleated cell counts relied on the amplification of reference gene primers. Produced via immunoSEQ multiplex PCR; TCRdb's table is partial and in-frame only. V, J and clone size are taken as reported in that table, and D and trimming were inferred from the DNA itself. In the table there are 110,000 or so clones, 70% to 90% of which are singletons. V lost 4 bases to trimming and J lost 6 bases; unmatched junction nucleotides: 7. The CDR3 is made up of 15 amino acids. Germline assignment: CDR1 SGHRS and CDR2 YFSETQ. The specimen was peripheral blood. The chain is built from TRBV5-1 and TRBJ2-1; TRBD2 aligns across 10 bases. This sequence was found in an older woman with acute or convalescent COVID-19. This CDR3 reads CASSRNSGGINEQFF. Here the CDR3 DNA reads TGCGCCAGCAGCCGCAATAGCGGGGGGATCAATGAGCAGTTCTTC.